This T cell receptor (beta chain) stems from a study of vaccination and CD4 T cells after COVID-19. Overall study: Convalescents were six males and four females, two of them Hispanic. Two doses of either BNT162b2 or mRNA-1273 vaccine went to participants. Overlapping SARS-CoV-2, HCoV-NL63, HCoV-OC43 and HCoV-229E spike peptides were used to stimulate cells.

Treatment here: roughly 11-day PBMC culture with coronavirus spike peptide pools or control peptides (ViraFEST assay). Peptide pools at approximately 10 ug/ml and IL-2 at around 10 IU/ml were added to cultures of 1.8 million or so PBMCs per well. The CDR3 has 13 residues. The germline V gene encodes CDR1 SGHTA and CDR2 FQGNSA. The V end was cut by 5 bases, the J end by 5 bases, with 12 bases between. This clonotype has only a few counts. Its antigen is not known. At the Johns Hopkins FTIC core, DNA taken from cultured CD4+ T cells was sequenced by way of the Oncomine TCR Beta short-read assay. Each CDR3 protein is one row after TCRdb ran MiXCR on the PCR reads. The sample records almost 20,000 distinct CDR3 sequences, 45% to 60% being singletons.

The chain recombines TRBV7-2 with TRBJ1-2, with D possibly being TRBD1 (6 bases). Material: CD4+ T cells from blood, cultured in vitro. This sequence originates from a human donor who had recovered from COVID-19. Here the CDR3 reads CASSQDRYYGYTF. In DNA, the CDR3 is TGTGCCAGCAGCCAGGACAGATATTATGGCTACACCTTC.